Presented here are 21 T cell receptor beta chains from one specimen sequenced in a study of CD8+CD57+ T cells in acquired aplastic anemia. Using genomic DNA as the template, TCR beta VDJ and CDR3 profiling was carried out. MiXCR, applied by TCRdb to the reads, yields one record per CDR3 protein. There are around 200,000 distinct CDR3 sequences in the sample; roughly 63% occur only once, and about two fifths lies in the top ten. All patients picked for sequencing had shown, by flow cytometry, an expansion of CD8+CD57+ cells. The sequenced sample was sorted CD4+, CD8+, or CD8+CD57+ T cells (not recorded which) from PBMCs. Receptor source: a human donor with aplastic anemia.

This chain uses TRBV19 with TRBJ2-7; 9 nucleotides align to TRBD1. This CDR3 spans 13 amino acids. Germline V gives CDR1 LNHDA, CDR2 SQIVND (reference sequence). V shed 3 bases, J shed 5 bases, and the junction held 2 bases outside the gene matches. CDR3 nucleotide sequence: TGTGCCAGTAGTATTACAGGGGGCAACGAGCAGTACTTC. Amino acid sequence: CASSITGGNEQYF.

V and J are TRBV19 and TRBJ2-7, with 8 bases that match TRBD1. V lost 6 bases to trimming and J lost 6 bases; unmatched junction nucleotides: 13. The CDR3 is 15 amino acids. In germline, CDR1 is LNHDA, CDR2 SQIVND (reference sequence). CDR3 in amino acids: CASSTLGQAFVEQYF. The CDR3 nucleotides read TGTGCCAGTAGCACTCTGGGACAGGCTTTCGTCGAGCAGTACTTC.

The chain couples TRBV19 to TRBJ1-6; possible D gene TRBD1, 6 bases. The ends were cut back, 7 bases at V and 7 bases at J, with 17 bases in the middle. The CDR3 consists of 15 residues. Per germline, CDR1 LNHDA and CDR2 SQIVND (reference sequence). The DNA for the CDR3 is TGTGCCAGTACCCCAATGGGACAAAGGAATTCACCCCTCCACTTT. Protein product: CASTPMGQRNSPLHF.

This clonotype was detected once. V gene TRBV7-9 combines with J gene TRBJ1-2; 8 nucleotides match TRBD1. In germline, CDR1 is SEHNR, CDR2 FQNEAQ (reference sequence). The length of the CDR3 is 13 residues. V dropped 4 bases and J dropped 6; count of bases not matched to a gene: 4. The CDR3 bases are TGTGCCAGCAGCTCCCAGACAGGGGATGGCTACACCTTC. Translating it yields CASSSQTGDGYTF.

This chain uses TRBV29-1 with TRBJ1-5; no clear D gene. With 3 bases removed from V and 0 bases from J, the gap between germline ends came to 15 bases. From germline, CDR1 is SQVTM and CDR2 ANQGSEA. This CDR3 is 16 amino acids long. The CDR3 nucleotides are TGCAGCGTTGAGAGTTGCAGCCTGTATAGCAATCAGCCCCAGCATTTT. It codes for CSVESCSLYSNQPQHF.

This clonotype has only a few counts. V and J are TRBV24-1 and TRBJ2-3; D is ambiguous. V lost 3 bases, J lost 0 bases, and 9 bases lay in between. The CDR3 has 15 amino acids. Per germline, CDR1 KGHDR and CDR2 SFDVKD. The CDR3 loop is CATSDGSRSTDTQYF. Written as DNA, the CDR3 is TGTGCCACCAGTGATGGTAGCAGAAGCACAGATACGCAGTATTTT.

V gene TRBV29-1 combines with J gene TRBJ1-1; possibly TRBD1 for D (6 bases). The CDR3 sequence is 13 residues long. The V gene's germline CDR1 is SQVTM and CDR2 ANQGSEA. V was pared by 0 bases and J by 4 bases, with 9 bases between. The DNA of the CDR3 is TGCAGCGTTGAAGAGGGAGGGGGCACTGAAGCTTTCTTT. This translates into CSVEEGGGTEAFF.

This clonotype turned up a few times. The chain uses TRBV5-1 and TRBJ2-2; no reliable D call. The CDR3 covers 12 residues. The germline gives CDR1 SGHRS, CDR2 YFSETQ. V shed 5 bases and J shed 7 bases, with 9 bases lying between them. CDR3 region: CASRANRGELFF. The CDR3 bases are TGCGCCAGCAGGGCGAATCGCGGGGAGCTGTTTTTT.

This clonotype has more than one count but fewer than ten. The rearrangement links TRBV7-8 to TRBJ1-5, with 8 bases that match TRBD1. Germline lookup yields CDR1 SGHVS and CDR2 FQNEAQ. The J segment lost 1 base and the V segment lost 1 base, leaving 9 bases of the junction unmatched. The CDR3 consists of 18 residues. CDR3 amino acids: CASSLGQGADSSNQPQHF. The CDR3 DNA is TGTGCCAGCAGCTTAGGGCAGGGGGCCGACTCGAGCAATCAGCCCCAGCATTTT.

The chain links TRBV7-2 to TRBJ1-1, with no clear D. Germline V gene data show CDR1 as SGHTA and CDR2 as FQGNSA. Trimming shortened V by 5 bases and J by 1 base, and 8 bases separated the two germline ends. The CDR3 contains 13 residues. The CDR3 loop is CASSQSPNTEAFF. The CDR3 nucleotides read TGTGCCAGCAGCCAGAGCCCGAACACTGAAGCTTTCTTT.

V and J are TRBV29-1 and TRBJ1-5, with D possibly being TRBD1 (5 bases). Trimming removed 3 bases from V and 2 bases from J, with 11 bases in between. This CDR3 contains 14 residues. CDR1 SQVTM and CDR2 ANQGSEA come from the germline V gene. In DNA, the CDR3 is TGCAGCGTTGATGAGGGAGGGGGCAATCAGCCCCAGCATTTT. Its translation: CSVDEGGGNQPQHF. The full variable domain, rest sourced from reference TRBV29-1 and TRBJ1-5, is SAVISQKPSRDICQRGTSLTIQCQVDSQVTMMFWYRQQPGQSLTLIATANQGSEATYESGFVIDKFPISRPNLTFSTLTVSNMSPEDSSIYLCSVDEGGGNQPQHFGDGTRLSIL.

The chain employs TRBV7-9 and TRBJ2-3; 7 nucleotides match TRBD2. Trimming cost V 5 bases and J 5 bases; bases outside gene matches: 10. The CDR3 spans 15 residues. Germline values: CDR1 SEHNR, CDR2 FQNEAQ (reference sequence). The CDR3 nucleotides read TGTGCCAGCAGCCGCCAGACGGGGGGACGAGATACGCAGTATTTT. Its protein is CASSRQTGGRDTQYF.

With regard to this clonotype: Since a much larger clone is just one base distant, this may be a read error. The rearrangement uses TRBV7-9 and TRBJ1-1; D perhaps matches TRBD1 (6 bases). CDR1 and CDR2 (germline): SEHNR, FQNEAQ (reference sequence). Trimming took off 4 bases at V and 4 bases at J, with 10 bases between the two ends. This CDR3 is 13 amino acids long. In DNA, the CDR3 is TGTGCCAGCAGCTCGGCAGGGGTCACTGAAGCTTTCTTT. Protein product: CASSSAGVTEAFF.

The genes are TRBV6-6 and TRBJ2-7; 9 nucleotides align to TRBD1. Losses at the gene ends were 6 bases for V and 2 bases for J; bases not matched to a gene: 11. The CDR3 contains 16 residues. The germline V gene encodes CDR1 MNHNY and CDR2 SVGAGI (reference sequence). CDR3 sequence (DNA): TGTGCCAGCAGCCTAACGCAGACAGGGGGGACCTACGAGCAGTACTTC. Residues: CASSLTQTGGTYEQYF.

V is TRBV20-1 and J is TRBJ2-7; 9 nucleotides match TRBD1. The CDR3 is 13 amino acids. The ends lost 6 bases at V and 1 base at J; junction bases unmatched: 4. Germline CDR1 is DFQATT and CDR2 is SNEGSKA (reference sequence). CDR3 coding DNA: TGCAGTGCCGAGGGACAGGGATCCTACGAGCAGTACTTC. Translation: CSAEGQGSYEQYF.

Many counts were recorded for this clonotype. The chain recombines TRBV6-5 with TRBJ1-1, with a tentative D call TRBD1 (6 bases). The CDR3 length is 14 residues. With 0 bases removed from V and 8 bases from J, the gap between germline ends came to 13 bases. Germline V lookup: CDR1 MNHEY, CDR2 SVGAGI. The CDR3 loop reads CASSYSSGTKEAFF. In nucleotides, the CDR3 is TGTGCCAGCAGTTACTCGAGTGGGACAAAAGAAGCTTTCTTT.

This clonotype was recorded many times. The chain joins TRBV5-1 to TRBJ2-7, with 9 bases lining up with TRBD2. The V gene end was trimmed by 2 bases and the J gene end by 4 bases; junction bases not matched to a gene: 1. Germline V gene sequence: CDR1 SGHRS, CDR2 YFSETQ. The length of the CDR3 is 13 residues. The CDR3 loop is CASSFSGGYEQYF. CDR3 bases: TGCGCCAGCAGCTTTAGCGGGGGATACGAGCAGTACTTC.

CDR3 sequence: CASSFRGFETQYF. The CDR3 DNA reads as TGTGCCAGCAGTTTCAGGGGGTTTGAGACCCAGTACTTC. The V and J genes are TRBV12-3 or TRBV12-4 and TRBJ2-5; 7 nucleotides line up with TRBD1. J lost 5 bases, V lost 3 bases, and 3 bases had no gene match. The CDR3 consists of 13 residues.

This clonotype came up once. V usage is TRBV11-1 and J usage is TRBJ2-7, with D possibly matching TRBD2 (5 bases). CDR3 length equals 14 residues. Germline V lookup: CDR1 SGHAT, CDR2 FQDESV (reference sequence). The ends were cut back, 0 bases at V and 6 bases at J, with 12 bases in the middle. CDR3 residues: CASSLAGEGFEQYF. The CDR3 DNA reads TGTGCCAGCAGCTTAGCAGGTGAGGGTTTCGAGCAGTACTTC.

V is TRBV24-1 and J is TRBJ2-1; D remains unclear. V dropped 2 bases and J dropped 14 bases, with 15 bases sitting between them. The CDR3 consists of 13 residues. The germline gives CDR1 KGHDR, CDR2 SFDVKD. DNA of the CDR3: TGTGCCACCAGTGATTACACCGCAAGGGATAAGTTCTTC. The encoded protein is CATSDYTARDKFF.

The V call is TRBV24-1, the J call TRBJ2-7, with D perhaps matching TRBD1 (5 bases). V gave up 12 bases and J gave up 0 bases, with 8 bases separating them. The germline gives CDR1 KGHDR, CDR2 SFDVKD. The CDR3 length is 11 residues. CDR3 DNA: TGTGCCGCGACAGCCTCCTACGAGCAGTACTTC. Its protein product is CAATASYEQYF.